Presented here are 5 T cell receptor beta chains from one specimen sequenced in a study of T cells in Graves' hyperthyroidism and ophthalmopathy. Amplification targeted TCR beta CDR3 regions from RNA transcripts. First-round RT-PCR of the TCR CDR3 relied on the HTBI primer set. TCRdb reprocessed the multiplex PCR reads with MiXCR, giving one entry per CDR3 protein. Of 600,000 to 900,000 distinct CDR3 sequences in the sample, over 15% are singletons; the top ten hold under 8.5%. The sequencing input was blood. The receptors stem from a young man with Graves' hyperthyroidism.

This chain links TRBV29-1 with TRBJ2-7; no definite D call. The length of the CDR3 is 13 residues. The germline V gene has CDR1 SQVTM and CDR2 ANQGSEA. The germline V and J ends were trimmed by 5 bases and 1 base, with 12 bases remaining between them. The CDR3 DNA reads TGCAGCGTTCCGGCAGGCGAGTCCTACGAGCAGTACTTC. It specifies CSVPAGESYEQYF.

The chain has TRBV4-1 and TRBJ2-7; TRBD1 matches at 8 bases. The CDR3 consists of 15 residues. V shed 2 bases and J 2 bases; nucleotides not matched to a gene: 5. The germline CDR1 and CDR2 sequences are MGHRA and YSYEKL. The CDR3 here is CASSQRGDRPYEQYF. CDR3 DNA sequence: TGCGCCAGCAGCCAAAGGGGGGACAGGCCCTACGAGCAGTACTTC.

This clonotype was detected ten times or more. The CDR3 bases are TGTGCTAGTCAGGGGAGAGAGACCCAGTACTTC. This gives the protein CASQGRETQYF. This rearrangement joins TRBV12-5 to TRBJ2-5; D perhaps matches TRBD1 (6 bases). V was pared by 8 bases and J by 4 bases, with 8 bases between. CDR3 length: 11 residues. From germline, CDR1 is LGHNT and CDR2 FRNRAP. The full variable domain, its missing parts supplied by reference TRBV12-5 and TRBJ2-5, is DARVTQTPRHKVTEMGQEVTMRCQPILGHNTVFWYRQTMMQGLELLAYFRNRAPLDDSGMPKDRFSAEMPDATLATLKIQPSEPRDSAVYFCASQGRETQYFGPGTRLLVL.

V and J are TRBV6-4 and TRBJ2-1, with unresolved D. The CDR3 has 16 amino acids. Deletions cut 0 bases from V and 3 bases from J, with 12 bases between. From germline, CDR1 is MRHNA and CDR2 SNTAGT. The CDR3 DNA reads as TGTGCCAGCAGTGACTCTTGGGGTGTAGGCTACAATGAGCAGTTCTTC. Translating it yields CASSDSWGVGYNEQFF.

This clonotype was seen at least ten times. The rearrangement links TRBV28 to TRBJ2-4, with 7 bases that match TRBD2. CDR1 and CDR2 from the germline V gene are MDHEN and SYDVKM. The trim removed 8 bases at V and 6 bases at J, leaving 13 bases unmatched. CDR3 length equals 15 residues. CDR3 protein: CASRGVNEGGNIQYF. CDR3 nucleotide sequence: TGTGCCAGCCGGGGGGTCAACGAAGGCGGAAACATTCAGTACTTC.